The rows below give T cell receptor beta chains drawn from one sample of a study of cytomegalovirus exposure and HLA in healthy donors. TCRdb's copy holds only in-frame clones and misses some; the assay was immunoSEQ multiplex PCR. Among about 55,000 clones, 80% to 95% were seen once, and the ten largest hold about 3%. The sample comprised PBMCs. All receptors come from a man aged 18 to 29 in good health and CMV-seronegative. CDR3s include the opening cysteine and the closing phenylalanine or tryptophan. D genes are given only for firm matches. A clone size is listed for some rows: how often the clone was seen (once, few, many), or a class if it is expanded.

TRBJ2-1,TRBV6-1,TRBD2,once,CASSKRENNEQFF,TGTGCCAGCAGTAAGCGGGAGAACAATGAGCAGTTCTTC
TRBJ2-3,TRBV5-1,NA,NA,CASRGGTDTQYF,TGCGCCAGCAGAGGAGGCACAGATACGCAGTATTTT
TRBJ2-5,TRBV11-2,NA,NA,CASSWTDNQETQYF,TGTGCCAGCAGCTGGACAGACAACCAAGAGACCCAGTACTTC
TRBJ1-1,TRBV5-1,TRBD1,NA,CASGRDSGTEAFF,TGCGCCAGCGGCCGGGACAGCGGCACTGAAGCTTTCTTT
TRBJ2-1,TRBV5-1,NA,once,CASSSSTGAYNEQFF,TGCGCCAGCAGCTCCTCCACGGGAGCCTACAATGAGCAGTTCTTC
TRBJ1-2,TRBV10-2,NA,NA,CASSGGGFGTYTF,TGCGCCAGCAGTGGAGGAGGGTTTGGGACCTACACCTTC
TRBJ2-7,TRBV2,NA,NA,CASTPDSYEQYF,TGTGCCAGCACCCCGGACAGTTACGAGCAGTACTTC
TRBJ2-1,TRBV18,TRBD1,NA,CASSPTGGASNEQFF,TGTGCCAGCTCGCCAACAGGGGGAGCTAGCAATGAGCAGTTCTTC
TRBJ2-1,TRBV19,NA,NA,CASSINPGVGDEQFF,TGTGCCAGTAGTATAAATCCAGGGGTCGGCGATGAGCAGTTCTTC
TRBJ2-1,TRBV7-9,TRBD2,NA,CASSLQGLAGRQFF,TGTGCCAGCAGCTTACAGGGACTAGCGGGAAGGCAGTTCTTC
TRBJ2-3,TRBV6-5,NA,NA,CASRPGTLDTQYF,TGTGCCAGCAGACCGGGGACTCTTGATACGCAGTATTTT
TRBJ2-1,TRBV5-5,NA,few,CASSQRPGEHNEQFF,TGTGCCAGCAGCCAGCGCCCCGGAGAGCACAATGAGCAGTTCTTC
TRBJ1-3,TRBV7-9,NA,NA,CASSHSGGSSGNTIYF,TGTGCCAGCAGTCACTCGGGCGGGAGCTCTGGAAACACCATATATTTT
TRBJ2-5,TRBV5-6,NA,NA,CASSFSQGATQYF,TGTGCCAGCAGCTTCAGCCAGGGCGCGACCCAGTACTTC
TRBJ2-2,TRBV11-3,TRBD2,NA,CASSWTSGSGGELFF,TGTGCCAGCAGCTGGACTAGCGGGAGCGGCGGGGAGCTGTTTTTT
TRBJ2-3,TRBV6-1,TRBD2,NA,CASSVGGTWEYF,TGTGCCAGCAGTGTGGGGGGGACTTGGGAGTATTTT
TRBJ2-2,TRBV27,TRBD2,once,CASSNSSSGRRGELFF,TGTGCCAGCAGTAACTCCTCTAGCGGGAGACGCGGGGAGCTGTTTTTT
TRBJ2-7,TRBV29-1,NA,NA,CSVEVEGIESYEQYF,TGCAGCGTTGAAGTAGAGGGTATCGAATCCTACGAGCAGTACTTC
TRBJ1-5,TRBV2,TRBD1,NA,CASRGDRGGQPQHF,TGTGCCAGCAGGGGGGACAGGGGAGGCCAGCCCCAGCATTTT
TRBJ2-2,TRBV27,TRBD1,NA,CASSLYGGRQGEGELFF,TGTGCCAGCAGTCTTTATGGTGGGAGACAGGGTGAGGGGGAGCTGTTTTTT
TRBJ2-7,TRBV6-4,NA,NA,CASSLEAGSEQYF,TGTGCCAGCAGTCTCGAGGCGGGTAGCGAGCAGTACTTC
TRBJ2-7,TRBV4-1,TRBD2,once,CASSQTSGLSYEQYF,TGCGCCAGCAGCCAAACTAGCGGACTTTCCTACGAGCAGTACTTC
TRBJ2-7,TRBV4-1,NA,once,CASSQDRSVRQYF,TGCGCCAGCAGCCAAGATAGGAGCGTTAGGCAGTACTTC
TRBJ1-1,TRBV28,NA,NA,CASSSPPLAEAFF,TGTGCCAGCAGTTCACCCCCTCTAGCTGAAGCTTTCTTT
TRBJ2-3,TRBV4-1,NA,NA,CASSQDGRGIDTQYF,TGCGCCAGCAGCCAAGATGGGCGAGGGATCGATACGCAGTATTTT
TRBJ2-7,TRBV5-6,NA,NA,CASSLQGYEQYF,TGTGCCAGCAGTCTACAGGGTTACGAGCAGTACTTC
TRBJ2-5,TRBV15,NA,once,CATSRDLDRFRETQYF,TGTGCCACCAGCAGAGATTTAGATAGATTCCGGGAGACCCAGTACTTC
TRBJ1-4,TRBV7-9,NA,once,CASSSPHSNEKLFF,TGTGCCAGCAGCTCACCGCACTCCAATGAAAAACTGTTTTTT
TRBJ2-2,TRBV5-1,NA,NA,CASKVISGELFF,TGCGCCAGCAAAGTAATTAGCGGGGAGCTGTTTTTT
TRBJ2-7,TRBV7-2,TRBD2,NA,CASSLPPGLAAPLYEQYF,TGTGCCAGCAGCTTACCCCCTGGACTAGCGGCACCACTCTACGAGCAGTACTTC
TRBJ2-2,TRBV4-1,TRBD1,NA,CASSPLSRTGSGELFF,TGCGCCAGCAGCCCTTTATCTCGGACAGGGTCCGGGGAGCTGTTTTTT
TRBJ1-1,TRBV10-2,TRBD1,NA,CASSRGQEMNTEAFF,TGCGCCAGCAGCAGAGGACAGGAGATGAACACTGAAGCTTTCTTT